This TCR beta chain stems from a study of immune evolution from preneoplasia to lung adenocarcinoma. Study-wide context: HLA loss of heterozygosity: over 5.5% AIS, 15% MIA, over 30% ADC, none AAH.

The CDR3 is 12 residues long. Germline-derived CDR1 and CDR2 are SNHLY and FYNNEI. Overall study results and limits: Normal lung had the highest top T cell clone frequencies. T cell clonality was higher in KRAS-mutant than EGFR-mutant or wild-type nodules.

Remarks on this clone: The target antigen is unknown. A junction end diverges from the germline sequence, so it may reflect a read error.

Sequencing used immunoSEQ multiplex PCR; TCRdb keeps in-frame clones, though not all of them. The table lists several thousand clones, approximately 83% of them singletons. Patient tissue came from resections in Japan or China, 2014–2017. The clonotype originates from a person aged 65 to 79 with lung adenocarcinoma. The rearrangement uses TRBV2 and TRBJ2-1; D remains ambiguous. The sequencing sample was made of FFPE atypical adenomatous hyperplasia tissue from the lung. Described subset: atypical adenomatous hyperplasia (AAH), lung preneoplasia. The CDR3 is CASREDYNEQFF. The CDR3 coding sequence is TGTGCCAGCAGGGAAGACTACAATGAGCAGTTCTTC. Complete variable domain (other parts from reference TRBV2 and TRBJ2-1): EPEVTQTPSHQVTQMGQEVILRCVPISNHLYFYWYRQILGQKVEFLVSFYNNEISEKSEIFDDQFSVERPDGSNFTLKIRSTKLEDSAMYFCASREDYNEQFFGPGTRLTVL.